This T cell receptor (beta chain) was captured by sequencing in a study of blood T cell repertoires in COVID-19. The repertoire was sequenced with immunoSEQ multiplex PCR; TCRdb's copy has only in-frame clones and lacks some. The sample includes around 380,000 clones, more than 70% of them seen just once. The CDR3 totals 13 residues. The germline V and J ends were trimmed by 3 bases and 2 bases, with 5 bases remaining between them. Germline-derived CDR1 and CDR2 are WNHNN and SYGVQD (reference sequence). This clone was seen a handful of times. The genes are TRBV10-1 and TRBJ1-5, with D possibly matching TRBD1 (5 bases). The TCR sequence derives from a young man who had recovered from COVID-19. The sequencing input was PBMCs or T cells enriched from blood (not recorded which). The CDR3 is CASSDRGNQPQHF. CDR3 bases: TGCGCCAGCAGTGACAGGGGCAATCAGCCCCAGCATTTT.